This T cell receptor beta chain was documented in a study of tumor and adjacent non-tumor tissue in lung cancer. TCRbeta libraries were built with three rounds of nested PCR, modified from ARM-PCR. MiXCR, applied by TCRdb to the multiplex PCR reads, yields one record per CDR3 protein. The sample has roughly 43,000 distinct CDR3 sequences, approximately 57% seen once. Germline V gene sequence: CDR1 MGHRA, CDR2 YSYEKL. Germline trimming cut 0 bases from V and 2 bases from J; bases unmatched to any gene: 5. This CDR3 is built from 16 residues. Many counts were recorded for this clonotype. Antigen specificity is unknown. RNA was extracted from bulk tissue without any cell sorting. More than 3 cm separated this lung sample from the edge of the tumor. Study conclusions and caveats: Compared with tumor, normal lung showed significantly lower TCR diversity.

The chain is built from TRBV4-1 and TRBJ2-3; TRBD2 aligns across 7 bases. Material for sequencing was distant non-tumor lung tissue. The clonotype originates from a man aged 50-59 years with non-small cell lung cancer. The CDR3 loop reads CASSQDPGRDTDTQYF. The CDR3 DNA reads TGCGCCAGCAGCCAAGACCCAGGGAGGGACACAGATACGCAGTATTTT.